What follows are 19 T cell receptor beta chains derived from one specimen sequenced in a study of shared clonotypes between healthy human individuals. TCRdb keeps only in-frame clones here, not all; method: immunoSEQ multiplex PCR. The data contain 800,000 to 1,200,000 clones, 75% to 80% of them singletons. Input material: memory CD4+ T cells from PBMCs. As to subset: CD45RA-negative fraction. All receptors come from a man aged 18-30 years in good health. Some clones in this sample may be carry-over from other donors' samples.

This clone was seen just once. The chain carries TRBV27 and TRBJ1-2; TRBD1 matches 9 bases. The V and J ends lost 5 bases and 6 bases, in that order; junction bases with no gene match: 10. Per germline, CDR1 MNHEY and CDR2 SMNVEV (reference sequence). The CDR3 runs 15 residues. The DNA of the CDR3 is TGTGCCAGCAGTCACCGGGACAGGGCTTTGGATGGCTACACCTTC. Its translation is CASSHRDRALDGYTF.

The chain has TRBV5-1 and TRBJ1-1; 10 positions match TRBD1. The germline gives CDR1 SGHRS, CDR2 YFSETQ. The CDR3 runs 13 residues. Unmatched junction bases numbered 4, after V lost 4 bases and J lost 7 bases. The CDR3, as DNA: TGCGCCAGCAGCGGGGGACAGGGGTTTGAAGCTTTCTTT. Protein sequence: CASSGGQGFEAFF.

V gene TRBV7-2 combines with J gene TRBJ1-2; TRBD1 is a possible D gene (5 bases). This CDR3 is built from 12 residues. V gave up 8 bases and J gave up 4 bases, with 11 bases separating them. Germline V gene sequence: CDR1 SGHTA, CDR2 FQGNSA. The CDR3 region is CASAGTIYGYTF. CDR3 sequence (DNA): TGTGCCAGCGCGGGGACGATCTATGGCTACACCTTC.

This clone occurred once. The rearrangement uses TRBV14 and TRBJ2-1, with TRBD2 matching 7 bases. The V and J ends lost 4 bases and 8 bases, in that order; junction bases with no gene match: 14. This CDR3 comprises 16 residues. Germline V gene sequence: CDR1 SGHDN, CDR2 FVKESK. The CDR3 loop is CASSPSRGRAGYEQFF. The DNA for the CDR3 is TGTGCCAGCAGCCCTAGCCGGGGGAGGGCGGGCTATGAGCAGTTCTTC.

The chain has TRBV5-6 and TRBJ2-1; tentatively, D is TRBD1 (6 bases). Germline CDR1 and CDR2: SGHDT and YYEEEE. The CDR3 totals 13 residues. V lost 2 bases and J 10 bases, leaving 13 bases between the germline ends. Here the CDR3 DNA reads TGTGCCAGCAGCTTAGTATTACAGGGAGAGCAGTTCTTC. Translating it yields CASSLVLQGEQFF.

The chain couples TRBV28 to TRBJ2-3, with 12 bases identical to TRBD2. Germline CDR1 and CDR2: MDHEN and SYDVKM. The CDR3 length is 16 residues. V was clipped by 5 bases and J by 2 bases; unmatched bases: 5. The chain's CDR3 is CASSELAGGFTDTQYF. CDR3 sequence (DNA): TGTGCCAGCAGTGAACTAGCGGGAGGTTTCACAGATACGCAGTATTTT. The entire variable domain, with the rest obtained from reference TRBV28 and TRBJ2-3, is as follows: DVKVTQSSRYLVKRTGEKVFLECVQDMDHENMFWYRQDPGLGLRLIYFSYDVKMKEKGDIPEGYSVSREKKERFSLILESASTNQTSMYLCASSELAGGFTDTQYFGPGTRLTVL.

The J gene is TRBJ1-2, the V gene TRBV28; D gene uncertain. Trimming cost V 6 bases and J 4 bases, with 15 bases left between them. Germline loops: CDR1 MDHEN, CDR2 SYDVKM. The CDR3 extends over 14 amino acids. The CDR3 DNA follows: TGTGCCAGCAGCAGAGAGGCAAGGAGCTATGGCTACACCTTC. It is translated as CASSREARSYGYTF.

The V and J genes are TRBV7-9 and TRBJ1-4; D gene uncertain. The CDR3 contains 12 residues. Trimming took off 1 base at V and 8 bases at J, with 5 bases between the two ends. Germline loops: CDR1 SEHNR, CDR2 FQNEAQ (reference sequence). The CDR3 DNA sequence: TGTGCCAGCAGCTTAGTCGCGGAAAAACTGTTTTTT. Translation: CASSLVAEKLFF.

In regard to this clone: With only one base between it and a far larger clone, this is likely a read error. Other DNA sequences in this specimen translate into the identical CDR3. V gene TRBV2 combines with J gene TRBJ2-7, with unresolved D. The germline V gene has CDR1 SNHLY and CDR2 FYNNEI. Trimming took off 4 bases at V and 1 base at J, with 2 bases between the two ends. The CDR3 is made up of 11 amino acids. The CDR3 sequence is CASSVSYEQYF. The CDR3 DNA follows: TGTGCCAGCAGTGTTTCCTACGAGCAGTACTTC.

The chain joins TRBV28 to TRBJ2-2; 10 bases align to TRBD1. CDR1 is MDHEN and CDR2 is SYDVKM in the germline V gene. V shed 3 bases and J 5 bases; nucleotides not matched to a gene: 6. The CDR3 spans 16 residues. CDR3 sequence: CASSLSGQGLTGELFF. CDR3 DNA sequence: TGTGCCAGCAGTTTGTCGGGACAGGGGTTAACCGGGGAGCTGTTTTTT.

This chain uses TRBV14 with TRBJ2-2; D unclear. The CDR3 covers 13 residues. Trimming took 0 bases from V and 6 from J, leaving 5 bases between them. Germline V gives CDR1 SGHDN, CDR2 FVKESK. CDR3 DNA sequence: TGTGCCAGCAGCCAAGATCTCGCCGGGGAGCTGTTTTTT. Amino acid sequence: CASSQDLAGELFF.

The chain links TRBV27 to TRBJ2-1; D unclear. CDR1 and CDR2 from the germline V gene are MNHEY and SMNVEV (reference sequence). This CDR3 contains 14 residues. The V end was cut by 4 bases, the J end by 0 bases, with 7 bases between. This CDR3 reads CASSYGRSYNEQFF. CDR3 nucleotide sequence: TGTGCCAGCAGTTACGGCCGCTCCTACAATGAGCAGTTCTTC.

The chain recombines TRBV11-3 with TRBJ2-1, with D unresolved. The ends were cut back, 2 bases at V and 13 bases at J, with 15 bases in the middle. CDR1 and CDR2 (germline): SGHNT, YENEEA. The CDR3 is made up of 13 amino acids. The CDR3: CASSLNRENSQFF. CDR3 nucleotides: TGTGCCAGCAGCTTAAACCGTGAAAATAGTCAGTTCTTC.

The chain employs TRBV28 and TRBJ2-7; maybe TRBD2 (7 bases). This CDR3 is 16 amino acids long. V was clipped by 1 base and J by 1 base, with 14 bases between them. Germline lookup yields CDR1 MDHEN and CDR2 SYDVKM. As DNA, the CDR3 is TGTGCCAGCAGTTTATTAGGGGGAGGGAGGTCCTACGAGCAGTACTTC. This codes for CASSLLGGGRSYEQYF.

A note on this clone: This likely came from a read error, as a far larger clone is one base away. The sample has other DNA sequences that encode this CDR3 too. This rearrangement joins TRBV5-4 to TRBJ2-3, with unresolved D. Germline lookup yields CDR1 SGHNT and CDR2 YYREEE (reference sequence). The CDR3 length is 12 residues. V lost 2 bases and J lost 0, with 1 base in between. The CDR3 region is CASSFSTDTQYF. The CDR3 DNA sequence: TGTGCCAGCAGCTTTAGCACAGATACGCAGTATTTT.

The rearrangement uses TRBV7-6 and TRBJ1-3; 7 nucleotides line up with TRBD1. The germline V gene encodes CDR1 SGHVS and CDR2 FNYEAQ. With 8 bases clipped from V and 2 bases from J, the junction kept 15 bases outside the gene matches. The CDR3 has 17 residues. CDR3 loop: CASVVAPGGSTGNTIYF. CDR3 DNA: TGTGCCAGCGTTGTTGCTCCAGGGGGGAGTACTGGAAACACCATATATTTT.

This rearrangement joins TRBV18 to TRBJ2-2, with TRBD1 identical over 8 bases. The CDR3 runs to 15 residues. The V and J ends lost 2 bases and 2 bases, in that order; junction bases with no gene match: 1. Germline assignment: CDR1 KGHSH and CDR2 LQKENI. DNA for the CDR3: TGTGCCAGCTCACCAGACAGGGGAAACACCGGGGAGCTGTTTTTT. It yields the protein CASSPDRGNTGELFF. Looking up the rest from reference TRBV18 and TRBJ2-2 gives the full variable domain: NAGVMQNPRHLVRRRGQEARLRCSPMKGHSHVYWYRQLPEEGLKFMVYLQKENIIDESGMPKERFSAEFPKEGPSILRIQQVVRGDSAAYFCASSPDRGNTGELFFGEGSRLTVL.

V is TRBV27 and J is TRBJ2-7; 9 bases agree with TRBD2. This CDR3 is 15 amino acids long. CDR1 is MNHEY and CDR2 is SMNVEV in the germline V gene (reference sequence). J was trimmed by 1 base and V by 2 bases; bases with no gene match: 3. The CDR3 region has the DNA TGTGCCAGCAGTTTAACGCGGGAGGGGTCCTACGAGCAGTACTTC. This encodes CASSLTREGSYEQYF.

This chain links TRBV7-2 with TRBJ2-1; TRBD2 matches 10 bases. Trimming cost V 5 bases and J 7 bases; bases outside gene matches: 11. CDR1 and CDR2 (germline): SGHTA, FQGNSA. This CDR3 is built from 16 residues. The CDR3 DNA reads TGTGCCAGCAGCCTACTTTCCAGCGGGAGGGTTAATGAGCAGTTCTTC. This codes for CASSLLSSGRVNEQFF.